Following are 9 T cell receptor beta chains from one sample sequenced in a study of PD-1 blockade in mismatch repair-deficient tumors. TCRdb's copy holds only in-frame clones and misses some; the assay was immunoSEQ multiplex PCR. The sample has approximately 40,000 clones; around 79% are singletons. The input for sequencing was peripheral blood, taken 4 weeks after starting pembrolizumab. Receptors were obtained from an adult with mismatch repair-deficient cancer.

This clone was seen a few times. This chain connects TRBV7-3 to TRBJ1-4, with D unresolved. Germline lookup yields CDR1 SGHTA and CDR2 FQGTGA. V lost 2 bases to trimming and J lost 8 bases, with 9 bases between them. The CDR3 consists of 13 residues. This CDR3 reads CASSLVPDEKLFF. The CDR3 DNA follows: TGTGCCAGCAGCTTAGTGCCAGACGAAAAACTGTTTTTT.

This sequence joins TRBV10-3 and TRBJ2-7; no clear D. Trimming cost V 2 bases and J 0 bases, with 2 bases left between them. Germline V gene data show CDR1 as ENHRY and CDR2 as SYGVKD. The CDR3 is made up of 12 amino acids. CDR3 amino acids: CAISETSYEQYF. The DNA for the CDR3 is TGTGCCATCAGTGAGACCTCCTACGAGCAGTACTTC.

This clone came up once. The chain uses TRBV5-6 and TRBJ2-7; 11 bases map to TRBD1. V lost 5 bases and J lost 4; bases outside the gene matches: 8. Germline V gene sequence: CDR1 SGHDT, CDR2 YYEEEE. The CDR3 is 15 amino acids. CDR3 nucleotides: TGTGCCAGCAGGGCCGGGACAGGGGGATTATACGAGCAGTACTTC. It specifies CASRAGTGGLYEQYF. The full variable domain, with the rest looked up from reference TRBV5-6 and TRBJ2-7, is DAGVTQSPTHLIKTRGQQVTLRCSPKSGHDTVSWYQQALGQGPQFIFQYYEEEERQRGNFPDRFSGHQFPNYSSELNVNALLLGDSALYLCASRAGTGGLYEQYFGPGTRLTVT.

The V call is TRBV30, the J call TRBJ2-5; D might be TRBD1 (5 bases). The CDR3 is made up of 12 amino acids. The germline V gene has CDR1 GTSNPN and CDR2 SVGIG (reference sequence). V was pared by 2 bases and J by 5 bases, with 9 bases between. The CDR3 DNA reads TGTGCCTGGAGTCCAGGGATCGAGACCCAGTACTTC. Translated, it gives CAWSPGIETQYF.

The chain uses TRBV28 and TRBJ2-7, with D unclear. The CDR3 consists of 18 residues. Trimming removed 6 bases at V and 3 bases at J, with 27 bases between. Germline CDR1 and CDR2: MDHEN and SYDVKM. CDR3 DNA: TGTGCCAGCAGCGGATATCAGCCAGGACGGCAGCATTACTACGAGCAGTACTTC. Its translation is CASSGYQPGRQHYYEQYF.

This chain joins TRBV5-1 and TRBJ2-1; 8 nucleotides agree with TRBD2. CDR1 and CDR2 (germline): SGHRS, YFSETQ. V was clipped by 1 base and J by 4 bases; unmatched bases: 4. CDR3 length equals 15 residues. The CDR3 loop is CASSLTGGPYNEQFF. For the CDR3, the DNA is TGCGCCAGCAGCTTGACGGGGGGGCCATACAATGAGCAGTTCTTC.

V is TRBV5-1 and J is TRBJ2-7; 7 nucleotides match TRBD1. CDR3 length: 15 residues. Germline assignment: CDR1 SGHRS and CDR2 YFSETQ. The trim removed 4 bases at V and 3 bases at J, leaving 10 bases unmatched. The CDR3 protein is CASSPLPTGVYEQYF. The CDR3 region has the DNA TGCGCCAGCAGCCCTTTGCCTACAGGGGTCTACGAGCAGTACTTC.

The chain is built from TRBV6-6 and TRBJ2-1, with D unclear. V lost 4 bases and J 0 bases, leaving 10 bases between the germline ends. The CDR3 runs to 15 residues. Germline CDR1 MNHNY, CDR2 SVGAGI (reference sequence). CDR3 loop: CASSFHTSSYNEQFF. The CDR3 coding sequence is TGTGCCAGCAGTTTCCATACGAGCTCCTACAATGAGCAGTTCTTC.

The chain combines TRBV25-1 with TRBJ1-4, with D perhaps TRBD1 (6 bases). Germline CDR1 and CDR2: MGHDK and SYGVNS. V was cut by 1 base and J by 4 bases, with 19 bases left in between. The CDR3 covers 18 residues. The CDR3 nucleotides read TGTGCCAGCAGTGAATGGGGGGGGCAGGCGCCCTATAATGAAAAACTGTTTTTT. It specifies CASSEWGGQAPYNEKLFF.